This TCR beta chain was documented in a study of shared T cell receptors in the human thymus. The method was immunoSEQ multiplex PCR; TCRdb's version includes in-frame clones alone and lacks a portion of them. The table records hundreds of thousands of clones, around 78% of them present only once. This CDR3 spans 14 amino acids. Germline values: CDR1 SGHDN, CDR2 FVKESK. The same sample was also studied in work on human thymus T cells. That report adds: Those donating were healthy Finnish infants in corrective surgery for congenital heart defects. Thymic material originated from resections removed in the course of corrective heart surgery. Related work showed strongly overlapping thymic repertoires across unrelated individuals.

The rearrangement uses TRBV14 and TRBJ2-5; TRBD1 agrees at 7 bases. The J call may be mistaken, given a closer DNA end match to TRBJ2-7. The specimen sequenced was thymocytes. The receptor comes from a boy less than two years old with a congenital heart defect. For the CDR3, the DNA is TGTGCCAGCAGCCGACAGGGAAGCTCCTACGAGCAGTACTTC. This encodes CASSRQGSSYEQYF.